This TCR beta chain was identified during a study of OX40 agonist ivuxolimab in advanced cancers. Study overall: Ivuxolimab, an agonist antibody against OX40 (CD134), was given to patients. Every 2 weeks, patients received ivuxolimab intravenously, dosed at 0.01 to 10 mg/kg. The dose-escalation cohort had hepatocellular carcinoma, melanoma, renal cell or head and neck cancer.

Autoimmune disease history or systemic immunosuppression barred patients. This clone was seen a few times. Some clones are missing from TCRdb's copy, which holds only in-frame ones; the method was immunoSEQ multiplex PCR. The table lists roughly 18,000 clones, over 60% of them singletons. Germline trimming cut 0 bases from V and 5 bases from J; bases unmatched to any gene: 8. The V gene's germline CDR1 is SGHNT and CDR2 YYREEE (reference sequence). The CDR3 spans 15 residues. The sequencing here drew on CD4+ or CD8+ T cells sorted from blood, taken in a trial of the OX40 agonist ivuxolimab. The V call is TRBV5-4, the J call TRBJ2-7; 7 bases line up with TRBD1. This receptor was identified in an adult with an advanced solid tumor such as melanoma, head and neck, liver or kidney cancer. In nucleotides, the CDR3 is TGTGCCAGCAGCTTGGAGGGGGCCAGAGGGAACGAGCAGTACTTC. Translated, it gives CASSLEGARGNEQYF.